The rows below give T cell receptor beta chains drawn from one sample of a study of CD8 T cells in ankylosing spondylitis. MiXCR, run by TCRdb on the 5' RACE reads, gives a single entry per CDR3 protein. The sample consists of 150,000 to 200,000 distinct CDR3 sequences, approximately 18% of them appearing once. Sequencing used blood, either unsorted or a sorted T cell fraction (not recorded which). Source of these receptors: a male donor between 5 and 35 years old with ankylosing spondylitis or in good health (not recorded which). Both conserved end residues are part of each CDR3. A D gene is named only where the DNA matches it firmly. Size values are once, few and many counts, or a class for expanded clones, and some rows have none.

v_gene	d_gene	abundance	j_gene	CDR3nt	CDR3aa
TRBV24-1	TRBD1	many	TRBJ1-2	TGTGCCACCAGTGATCGGACAGGGCTCGGCTACACCTTC	CATSDRTGLGYTF
TRBV29-1	-	many	TRBJ2-2	TGCAGCGCCCAAGGGGGTTCTGGAAGCACCGGGGAGCTGTTTTTT	CSAQGGSGSTGELFF
TRBV5-1	TRBD2	many	TRBJ2-1	TGCGCCAGCAGACCAGATAGCGGGAGAAATGAGCAGTTCTTC	CASRPDSGRNEQFF
TRBV9	-	many	TRBJ2-3	TGTGCCAGCAGCGACCGGATAGCGGCCCCGACCTTCACAGATACGCAGTATTTT	CASSDRIAAPTFTDTQYF
TRBV20-1	-	once	TRBJ2-3	TGCAGTGCTAGAGAAGTAGATAGAAGCACAGATACGCAGTATTTT	CSAREVDRSTDTQYF
TRBV4-3	TRBD1	-	TRBJ1-4	TGCGCCAGCAGCCGCACAGGGGGCGCGAAGGAAAAACTGTTTTTT	CASSRTGGAKEKLFF
TRBV4-2	-	many	TRBJ2-5	TGTGCCAGCAGCCAAAAAGGTCTAGCTAGCCAAGAGACCCAGTACTTC	CASSQKGLASQETQYF
TRBV12-3/TRBV12-4	TRBD1	many	TRBJ2-7	TGTGCCAGCAGTTCCTGGACAGGGGCCTACGAGCAGTACTTC	CASSSWTGAYEQYF
TRBV29-1	-	-	TRBJ2-2	TGCAGCGTTGAAGATTGTAGGGGGATTTTGAACACCGGGGAGCTGTTTTTT	CSVEDCRGILNTGELFF
TRBV6-2/TRBV6-3	TRBD2	few	TRBJ2-1	TGTGCCAGCACCAGCGGGATAAGTTCTTACAATGAGCAGTTCTTC	CASTSGISSYNEQFF
TRBV28	-	many	TRBJ1-2	TGTGCCAGCAGTTCCGACTCCGGGGTTGGCTACACCTTC	CASSSDSGVGYTF
TRBV12-3/TRBV12-4	TRBD1	many	TRBJ1-1	TGTGCCAGCAGCCCGGGACAGAAGTACACTAACACTGAAGCTTTCTTT	CASSPGQKYTNTEAFF
TRBV25-1	TRBD2	many	TRBJ2-7	TGTGCCAGCAGTGAATATGGGGAGGGGCAGCAGTACTTC	CASSEYGEGQQYF
TRBV12-3/TRBV12-4	-	-	TRBJ1-5	TGTGCCAGCAGTTTTGGGGGAGATCAGCCCCAGCATTTT	CASSFGGDQPQHF
TRBV2	TRBD2	many	TRBJ2-5	TGTGCCAGCGTGAAGGCTAGCGGGAGTCAAGAGACCCAGTACTTC	CASVKASGSQETQYF
TRBV29-1	-	-	TRBJ1-1	TGCAGCGTCAAGACAGGACTGAACACTGAAGCTTTCTTT	CSVKTGLNTEAFF
TRBV18	-	few	TRBJ2-1	TGTGCCAGCTCACCACCCGGGGGTCACGGGCAGATTTTGCAGTTCTTC	CASSPPGGHGQILQFF